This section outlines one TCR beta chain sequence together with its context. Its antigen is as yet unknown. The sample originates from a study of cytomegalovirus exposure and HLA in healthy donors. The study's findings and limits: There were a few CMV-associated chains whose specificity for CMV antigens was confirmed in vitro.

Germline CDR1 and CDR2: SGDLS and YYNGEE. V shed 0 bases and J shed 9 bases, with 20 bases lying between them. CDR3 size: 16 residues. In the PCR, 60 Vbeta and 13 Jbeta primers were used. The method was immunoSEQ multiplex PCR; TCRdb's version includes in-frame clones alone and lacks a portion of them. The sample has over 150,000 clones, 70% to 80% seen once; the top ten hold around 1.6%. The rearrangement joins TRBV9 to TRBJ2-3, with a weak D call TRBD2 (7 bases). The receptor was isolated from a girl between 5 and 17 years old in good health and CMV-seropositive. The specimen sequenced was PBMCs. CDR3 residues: CASSVEMGGRVGTQYF. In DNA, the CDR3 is TGTGCCAGCAGCGTAGAGATGGGGGGGCGCGTAGGGACGCAGTATTTT.